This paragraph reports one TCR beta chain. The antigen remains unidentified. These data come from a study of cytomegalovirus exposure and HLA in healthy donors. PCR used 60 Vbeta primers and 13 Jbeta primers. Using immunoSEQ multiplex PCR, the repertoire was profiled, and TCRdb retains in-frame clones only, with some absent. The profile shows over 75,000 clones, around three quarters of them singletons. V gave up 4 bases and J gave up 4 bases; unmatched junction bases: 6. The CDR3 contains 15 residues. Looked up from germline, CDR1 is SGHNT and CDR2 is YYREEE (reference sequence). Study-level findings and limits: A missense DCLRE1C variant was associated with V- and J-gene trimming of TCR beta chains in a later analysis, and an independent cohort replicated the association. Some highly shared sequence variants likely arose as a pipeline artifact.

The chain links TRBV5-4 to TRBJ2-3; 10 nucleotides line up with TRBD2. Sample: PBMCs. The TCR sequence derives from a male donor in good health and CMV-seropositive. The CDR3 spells CASSHPSGGSDTQYF. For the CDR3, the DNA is TGTGCCAGCAGCCATCCTAGCGGGGGATCAGATACGCAGTATTTT. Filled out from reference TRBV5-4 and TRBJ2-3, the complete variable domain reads ETGVTQSPTHLIKTRGQQVTLRCSSQSGHNTVSWYQQALGQGPQFIFQYYREEENGRGNFPPRFSGLQFPNYSSELNVNALELDDSALYLCASSHPSGGSDTQYFGPGTRLTVL.